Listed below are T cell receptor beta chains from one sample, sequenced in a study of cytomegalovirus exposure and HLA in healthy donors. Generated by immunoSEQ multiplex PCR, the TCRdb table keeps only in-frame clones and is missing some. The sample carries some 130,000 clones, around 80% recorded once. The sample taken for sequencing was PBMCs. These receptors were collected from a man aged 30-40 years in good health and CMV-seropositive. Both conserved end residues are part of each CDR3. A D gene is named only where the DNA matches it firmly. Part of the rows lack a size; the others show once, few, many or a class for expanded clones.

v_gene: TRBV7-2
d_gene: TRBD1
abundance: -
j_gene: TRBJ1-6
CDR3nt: TGTGCCAGCAGCCTCGAATCGGACAGGGTCAATTCACCCCTCCACTTT
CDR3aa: CASSLESDRVNSPLHF

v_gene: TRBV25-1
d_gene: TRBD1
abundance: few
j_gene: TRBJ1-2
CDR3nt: TGTGCCAGCAGTGACCACGGGACAGGGGGCTCTGGCTACACCTTC
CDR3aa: CASSDHGTGGSGYTF

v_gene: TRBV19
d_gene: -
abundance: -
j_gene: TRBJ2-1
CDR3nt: TGTGCCAGTACTCGAAGCCGGGGTGAGCAGTTCTTC
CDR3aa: CASTRSRGEQFF

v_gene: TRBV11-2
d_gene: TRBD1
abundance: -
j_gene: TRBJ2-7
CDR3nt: TGTGCCAGCAGCCGACAAGGGACAGTCTCCTACGAGCAGTACTTC
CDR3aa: CASSRQGTVSYEQYF

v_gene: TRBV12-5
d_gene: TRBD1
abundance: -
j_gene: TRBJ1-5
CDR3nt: TGTGCTAGTAACAGGGGGAGCAATCAGCCCCAGCATTTT
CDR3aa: CASNRGSNQPQHF

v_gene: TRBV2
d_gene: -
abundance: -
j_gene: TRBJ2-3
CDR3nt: TGTGCCAGACTACCACCCGAATTATACGTCACAGATACGCAGTATTTT
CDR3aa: CARLPPELYVTDTQYF

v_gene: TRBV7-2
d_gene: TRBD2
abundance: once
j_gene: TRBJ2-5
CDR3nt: TGTGCCAGCAGCAAGAGCGGGACCCAAGAGACCCAGTACTTC
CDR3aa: CASSKSGTQETQYF

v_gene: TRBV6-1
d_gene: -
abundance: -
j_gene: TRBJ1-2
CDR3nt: TGTGCCAGCAGGGTCGACACTCTTGAACGGGGCTACACCTTC
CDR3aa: CASRVDTLERGYTF

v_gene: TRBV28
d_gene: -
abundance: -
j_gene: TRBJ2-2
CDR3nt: TGTGCCAGCAGTTTATCGACAGGAAGGGGGGAGCTGTTTTTT
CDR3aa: CASSLSTGRGELFF

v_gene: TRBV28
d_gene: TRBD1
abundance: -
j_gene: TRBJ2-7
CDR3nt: TGTGCCAGCAGTTTGAGGACAGGGACAAACTCCTACGAGCAGTACTTC
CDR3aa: CASSLRTGTNSYEQYF

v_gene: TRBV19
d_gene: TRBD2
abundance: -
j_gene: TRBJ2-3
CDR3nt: TGTGCCAGTAGTTCCGGGACTAGCGGGGTTACGCAGTATTTT
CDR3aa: CASSSGTSGVTQYF

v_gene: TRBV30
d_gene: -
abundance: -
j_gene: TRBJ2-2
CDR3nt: TGTGCCTGGAGTCAGGGTAACACCGGGGAGCTGTTTTTT
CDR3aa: CAWSQGNTGELFF

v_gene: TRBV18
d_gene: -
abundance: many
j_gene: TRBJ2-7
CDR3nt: TGTGCCAGCTCACCACGGGACTCCTCTAAGAGGGAGCAGTACTTC
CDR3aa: CASSPRDSSKREQYF

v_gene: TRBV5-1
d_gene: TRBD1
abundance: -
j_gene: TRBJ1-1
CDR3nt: TGCGCCAGCAGCGGGGCAGGGGGCTACACTGAAGCTTTCTTT
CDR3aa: CASSGAGGYTEAFF

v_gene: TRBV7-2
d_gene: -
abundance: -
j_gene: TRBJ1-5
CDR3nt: TGTGCCAGCAGCTTAGCGCTATTAGATCAGCCCCAGCATTTT
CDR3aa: CASSLALLDQPQHF

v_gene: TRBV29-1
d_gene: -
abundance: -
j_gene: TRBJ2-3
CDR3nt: TGCAGCGTTGAAGGGGGGGGGCCAGCAGATACGCAGTATTTT
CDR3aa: CSVEGGGPADTQYF

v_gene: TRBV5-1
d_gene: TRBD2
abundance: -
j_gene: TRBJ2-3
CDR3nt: TGCGCCAGCAGCTCTGGGACTAGCGGGATTGGGGCAGATACGCAGTATTTT
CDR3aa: CASSSGTSGIGADTQYF

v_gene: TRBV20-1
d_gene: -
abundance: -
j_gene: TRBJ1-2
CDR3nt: TGCAGTGCCCCGGGGGGGAATGGCTACACCTTC
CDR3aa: CSAPGGNGYTF

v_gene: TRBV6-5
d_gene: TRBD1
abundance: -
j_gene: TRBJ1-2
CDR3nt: TGTGCCGCCGGGACAGCGGTCTATGGCTACACCTTC
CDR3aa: CAAGTAVYGYTF

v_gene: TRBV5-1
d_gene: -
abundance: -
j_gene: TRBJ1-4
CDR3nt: TGCGCCAGCAGCTTGGGAGGGCTGGGGGAAAAACTGTTTTTT
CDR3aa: CASSLGGLGEKLFF